This T cell receptor beta chain was sequenced during a study of Graves' ophthalmopathy and Graves' hyperthyroidism. Overall study: Peripheral blood was gathered at first diagnosis, ahead of any treatment whatsoever. General observations from the study: Progression of ophthalmopathy was predicted by the model with more than 70% sensitivity and approximately 72% specificity.

Concerning this clonotype itself: The antigen remains unidentified.

Ophthalmopathy donors showed moderate-to-severe activity, CAS ≥3, NOSPECS ≥4 and a duration under 3 months. The PBMC fraction was derived from 10 ml of fresh peripheral blood. V was pared by 0 bases and J by 7 bases, with 15 bases between. The CDR3 is 15 residues long. CDR1 and CDR2 from the germline V gene are LNHNV and YYDKDF (reference sequence). Scientists amplified the TCR beta CDR3 regions from RNA transcripts. Second-round multiplex PCR followed a first-round RT-PCR using HTBI primers. TCRdb processed the multiplex PCR reads anew with MiXCR; each CDR3 protein has one entry. The sample shows roughly 700,000 distinct CDR3 sequences, 40% of them seen only once.

The source material was peripheral blood. The receptor comes from an adult man with Graves' ophthalmopathy. The rearrangement links TRBV15 to TRBJ2-5; D may be TRBD1 (5 bases). The CDR3 protein is CATSRDRQDIVTQYF. As DNA, the CDR3 is TGTGCCACCAGCAGAGATCGCCAGGACATCGTGACCCAGTACTTC.